The present T cell receptor beta chain was sequenced within a study of control samples from healthy donors and cancer patients. V was pared by 4 bases and J by 2 bases, with 15 bases between. Germline assignment: CDR1 MDHEN and CDR2 SYDVKM. The CDR3 is 15 residues long. This clone was seen only once. Sequencing was performed with immunoSEQ multiplex PCR; in TCRdb, only in-frame clones are kept and a portion is missing. The sample shows approximately 170,000 clones, around 90% of them seen only once. The receptor was derived from a woman aged 45-59 years in good health. Source material: blood. The gene calls are TRBV28 and TRBJ2-7, with D hard to call. The CDR3 loop reads CASSSWAIRTYEQYF. The CDR3 region has the DNA TGTGCCAGCAGTTCATGGGCTATTAGGACCTACGAGCAGTACTTC.